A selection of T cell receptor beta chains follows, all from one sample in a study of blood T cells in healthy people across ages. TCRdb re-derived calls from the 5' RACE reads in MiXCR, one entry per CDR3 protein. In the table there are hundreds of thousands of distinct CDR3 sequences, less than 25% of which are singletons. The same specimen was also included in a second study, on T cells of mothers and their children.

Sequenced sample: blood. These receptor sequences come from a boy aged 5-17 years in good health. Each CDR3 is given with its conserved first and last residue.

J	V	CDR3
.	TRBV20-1	CSVPRGGIQETQYF
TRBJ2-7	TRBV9	CASSVGWSGADYEQYF
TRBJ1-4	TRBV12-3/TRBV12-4	CASSLRTGSNEKLFF
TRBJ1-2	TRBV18	CASSPVGAEYGYTF
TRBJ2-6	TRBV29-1	CSGRPWADSRRANVLTF
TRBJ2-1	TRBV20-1	CSVPQLDYVSSYNEQFF
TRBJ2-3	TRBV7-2	CASSLGLAGGMVPDTQYF
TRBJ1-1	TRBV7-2	CASSPRYVNTEAFF
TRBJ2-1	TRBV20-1	CSARDMDGSYNEQFF
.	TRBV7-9	CASREALAGADEQFF
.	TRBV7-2	CASSRARDPRTSGEGVTQHF
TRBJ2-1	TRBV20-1	CSASSGDNEQFF
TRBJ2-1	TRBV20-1	CSANSPGGGSYNEQFF
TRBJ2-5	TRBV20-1	CSAPLQETQYF
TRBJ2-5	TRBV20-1	CSARDSSGGKETQYF
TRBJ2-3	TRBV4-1	CASNPLAGVGSTDTQYF
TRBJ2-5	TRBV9	CASSAHSGTGDKTQYF
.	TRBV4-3	CASSRAGGLLNEQFF